The clone carrying this TCR beta chain was observed a single time. The data were obtained in a study of shared T cell receptors in the human thymus. Data came from immunoSEQ multiplex PCR; TCRdb stores just in-frame clones and leaves some out. The sample lists about 380,000 clones; around 93% were seen once. In germline, CDR1 is SGHTA, CDR2 FQGNSA. J lost 8 bases, V lost 4 bases, and 5 bases had no gene match. This CDR3 has 13 residues. Sequences were obtained from thymocytes. This rearrangement joins TRBV7-2 to TRBJ2-1; 7 positions match TRBD2. This clonotype was sampled from a human donor. CDR3 in amino acids: CASSSNLADEQFF. CDR3 in DNA: TGTGCCAGCAGCTCCAACCTAGCGGATGAGCAGTTCTTC.